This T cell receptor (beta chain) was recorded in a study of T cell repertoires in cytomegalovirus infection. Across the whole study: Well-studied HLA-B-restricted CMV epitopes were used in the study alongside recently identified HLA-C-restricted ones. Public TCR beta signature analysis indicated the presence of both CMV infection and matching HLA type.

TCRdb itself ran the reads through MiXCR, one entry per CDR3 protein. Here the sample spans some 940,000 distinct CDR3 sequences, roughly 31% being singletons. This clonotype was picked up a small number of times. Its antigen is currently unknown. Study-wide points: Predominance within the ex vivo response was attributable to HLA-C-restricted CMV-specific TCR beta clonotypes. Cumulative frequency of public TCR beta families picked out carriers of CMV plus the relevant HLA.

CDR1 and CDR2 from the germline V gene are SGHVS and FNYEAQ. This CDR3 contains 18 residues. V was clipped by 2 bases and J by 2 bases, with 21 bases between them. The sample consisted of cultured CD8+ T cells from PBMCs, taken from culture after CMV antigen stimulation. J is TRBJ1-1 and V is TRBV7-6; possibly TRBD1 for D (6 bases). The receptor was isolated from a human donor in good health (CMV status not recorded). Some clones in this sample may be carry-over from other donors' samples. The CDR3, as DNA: TGTGCCAGCAGCTTAAGAGGGGGGGAGGGGGGGATTAACACTGAAGCTTTCTTT. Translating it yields CASSLRGGEGGINTEAFF.